The 20 T cell receptor beta chains in this list originate from one sample, sequenced in a study of blood T cell repertoires in COVID-19. This table comes from immunoSEQ multiplex PCR, and its TCRdb copy is limited to in-frame clones, with some not included. The sample consists of over 70,000 clones, about 74% of them appearing once. The sample taken for sequencing was peripheral blood. The receptors come from a human donor in a cohort sampled during active COVID-19.

V and J are TRBV30 and TRBJ2-1; 8 nucleotides match TRBD2. After removal of 3 bases from V and 6 bases from J, the junction contained 10 bases not matched to a gene. Germline-derived CDR1 and CDR2 are GTSNPN and SVGIG (reference sequence). This CDR3 is 15 amino acids long. CDR3 sequence reads: CAWRSGAGGGNEQFF. The CDR3 bases are TGTGCCTGGAGGTCCGGGGCGGGAGGAGGCAATGAGCAGTTCTTC.

The rearrangement joins TRBV7-2 to TRBJ1-6, with 12 bases identical to TRBD1. The CDR3 sequence is 14 residues long. V trimming: 7 bases; J trimming: 9 bases; junction bases outside the gene matches: 4. Germline V gene lookup returns CDR1 SGHTA and CDR2 FQGNSA. The CDR3 nucleotides are TGTGCCAGCAAACCGGGACAGGGGGCTTCACCCCTCCACTTT. Its translation: CASKPGQGASPLHF.

DNA of the CDR3: TGTGCCAGCCATGATGGACTGATCCCTGAAGCTTTCTTT. Its protein product is CASHDGLIPEAFF. The J gene is TRBJ1-1, the V gene TRBV7-8; unclear D gene. CDR1 SGHVS and CDR2 FQNEAQ come from the germline V gene. The CDR3 is 13 residues long. Deletions cut 8 bases from V and 6 bases from J, with 16 bases between.

The CDR3 nucleotides are TGCGCCAGCAGCCAAGATTTTGGGAGCTCCTACAATGAGCAGTTCTTC. It encodes CASSQDFGSSYNEQFF. The chain employs TRBV4-3 and TRBJ2-1; TRBD2 might be the D (5 bases). This CDR3 has 16 amino acids. V was shortened by 0 bases and J by 0 bases, with 9 bases between the two germline ends. In germline, CDR1 is LGHNA, CDR2 YSLEER.

The chain is built from TRBV5-1 and TRBJ2-7; TRBD2 agrees at 9 bases. The CDR3 contains 14 residues. Germline CDR1 SGHRS, CDR2 YFSETQ. J lost 3 bases, V lost 5 bases, and 6 bases had no gene match. The CDR3 region is CASRRTSASYEQYF. The CDR3 DNA sequence: TGCGCCAGCAGACGGACTAGCGCAAGCTACGAGCAGTACTTC.

The rearrangement links TRBV9 to TRBJ2-1; perhaps TRBD2 as D (5 bases). Trimming left V 4 bases short and J 5 bases short, with 19 bases between. The CDR3 length is 16 residues. Germline CDR1 and CDR2: SGDLS and YYNGEE. The CDR3 DNA reads TGTGCCAGCAGCCCCGGACTCTTTTCAAAGGACAATGAGCAGTTCTTC. Encoded protein: CASSPGLFSKDNEQFF.

V usage is TRBV28 and J usage is TRBJ2-7, with D tentatively TRBD1 (6 bases). Trimming left V 5 bases short and J 3 bases short, with 26 bases between. Germline V gene sequence: CDR1 MDHEN, CDR2 SYDVKM. CDR3 size: 18 residues. CDR3 DNA: TGTGCCAGCAGTCGACGACAGGTCTCCCTTCGGGTCTACTACGAGCAGTACTTC. As protein: CASSRRQVSLRVYYEQYF.

This clone was detected once. The V gene is TRBV9, the J gene TRBJ2-3; D possibly corresponds to TRBD2 (6 bases). This CDR3 has 12 amino acids. Per the germline V gene, CDR1 is SGDLS and CDR2 is YYNGEE. The V gene lost 4 bases and the J gene lost 5 bases, with 8 bases spanning the gap. CDR3 nucleotides: TGTGCCAGCAGCCTTAGCGGAGATACGCAGTATTTT. Its protein product is CASSLSGDTQYF.

CDR3 sequence: CASKSGTGELFF. DNA of the CDR3: TGTGCCAGCAAATCGGGAACCGGGGAGCTGTTTTTT. The genes are TRBV7-3 and TRBJ2-2, with a tentative D call TRBD2 (5 bases). Germline V gives CDR1 SGHTA, CDR2 FQGTGA. Trimming took 7 bases from V and 5 from J, leaving 8 bases between them. CDR3 size: 12 residues.

The chain employs TRBV28 and TRBJ2-2, with unresolved D. The CDR3 spans 15 residues. V was cut by 4 bases and J by 3 bases, with 12 bases left in between. CDR1 is MDHEN and CDR2 is SYDVKM in the germline V gene. CDR3 nucleotides: TGTGCCAGCAGTTCACTCCACCGGTACACCGGGGAGCTGTTTTTT. It encodes CASSSLHRYTGELFF.

The rearrangement uses TRBV18 and TRBJ2-3, with 7 bases that match TRBD2. The CDR3 contains 16 residues. V lost 3 bases to trimming and J lost 3 bases; unmatched junction nucleotides: 9. Per germline, CDR1 KGHSH and CDR2 LQKENI. The CDR3 sequence is CASSPIAGRRTDTQYF. DNA of the CDR3: TGTGCCAGCTCACCTATAGCGGGCCGAAGGACAGATACGCAGTATTTT.

The table lists this clone with a few counts. The chain uses TRBV7-2 and TRBJ1-5; 7 positions agree with TRBD1. CDR3 length equals 13 residues. V was clipped by 5 bases and J by 5 bases; unmatched bases: 3. Per germline, CDR1 SGHTA and CDR2 FQGNSA. DNA for the CDR3: TGTGCCAGCAGCCGGGACAGTTATCAGCCCCAGCATTTT. Translated: CASSRDSYQPQHF.

The genes are TRBV15 and TRBJ1-3, with D possibly being TRBD1 (5 bases). Trimming stripped 8 bases from V and 0 bases from J, with 11 bases between. The germline CDR1 and CDR2 sequences are LNHNV and YYDKDF (reference sequence). The CDR3 spans 14 residues. CDR3 sequence: CATEQALSGNTIYF. The CDR3 DNA reads TGTGCCACCGAACAGGCGCTCTCTGGAAACACCATATATTTT.

This sequence joins TRBV20-1 and TRBJ2-7, with 9 positions matching TRBD1. The CDR3 extends over 15 amino acids. The germline V gene has CDR1 DFQATT and CDR2 SNEGSKA (reference sequence). Trimming cost V 3 bases and J 9 bases; bases outside gene matches: 15. CDR3 residues: CSASNAGTGNSGQYF. CDR3 nucleotide sequence: TGCAGTGCTAGTAACGCCGGGACAGGGAATAGCGGGCAGTACTTC.

The chain has TRBV19 and TRBJ2-7, with D perhaps TRBD2 (6 bases). There are 16 residues in the CDR3. Trimming stripped 8 bases from V and 1 base from J, with 21 bases between. The germline gives CDR1 LNHDA, CDR2 SQIVND (reference sequence). This CDR3 reads CASYSSGGSKSYEQYF. CDR3 bases: TGTGCCAGTTACAGCTCCGGAGGGTCGAAGTCCTACGAGCAGTACTTC.

This chain links TRBV28 with TRBJ2-7, with D possibly being TRBD2 (5 bases). V lost 2 bases and J lost 5, with 13 bases in between. The CDR3 is made up of 14 amino acids. Germline CDR1 and CDR2: MDHEN and SYDVKM. DNA of the CDR3: TGTGCCAGCAGTTTAGGAGGAAGCTTGGACGAGCAGTACTTC. This sequence encodes CASSLGGSLDEQYF.

This chain's CDR3 is CASSLGRGRAHGELFF. CDR3 DNA sequence: TGTGCCAGCAGCTTAGGTCGGGGGAGGGCCCACGGGGAGCTGTTTTTT. The gene calls are TRBV7-8 and TRBJ2-2; the match to TRBD2 covers 7 bases. This CDR3 is 16 amino acids long. With V trimmed by 1 base and J by 7 bases, 9 bases remained unmatched. CDR1 and CDR2 (germline): SGHVS, FQNEAQ.

Only a few counts were recorded for this clone. This chain joins TRBV28 and TRBJ1-3; 8 bases are a match to TRBD1. CDR3 length: 16 residues. Trimming took 7 bases from V and 2 from J; bases not matched to a gene: 10. Per germline, CDR1 MDHEN and CDR2 SYDVKM. The CDR3 coding sequence is TGTGCCAGCAACCCAGGGGGCAACACTCCTGGAAACACCATATATTTT. It translates to CASNPGGNTPGNTIYF.

The chain employs TRBV28 and TRBJ2-1, with 9 nucleotides matching TRBD2. The CDR3 runs 15 residues. J was trimmed by 3 bases and V by 4 bases; bases with no gene match: 4. Germline V gene data show CDR1 as MDHEN and CDR2 as SYDVKM. The CDR3 protein is CASSSPSGDYNEQFF. CDR3 coding DNA: TGTGCCAGCAGTTCACCTAGCGGGGACTACAATGAGCAGTTCTTC.

The chain couples TRBV19 to TRBJ2-5; possibly TRBD2 for D (6 bases). The CDR3 contains 15 residues. CDR1 is LNHDA, CDR2 SQIVND, per germline (reference sequence). The V end lost 10 bases, the J end lost 5 bases, and 23 bases lay between the germline ends. CDR3 amino acids: CATRQGAGMRETQYF. The CDR3 DNA follows: TGTGCCACCCGGCAGGGCGCGGGGATGCGGGAGACCCAGTACTTC.